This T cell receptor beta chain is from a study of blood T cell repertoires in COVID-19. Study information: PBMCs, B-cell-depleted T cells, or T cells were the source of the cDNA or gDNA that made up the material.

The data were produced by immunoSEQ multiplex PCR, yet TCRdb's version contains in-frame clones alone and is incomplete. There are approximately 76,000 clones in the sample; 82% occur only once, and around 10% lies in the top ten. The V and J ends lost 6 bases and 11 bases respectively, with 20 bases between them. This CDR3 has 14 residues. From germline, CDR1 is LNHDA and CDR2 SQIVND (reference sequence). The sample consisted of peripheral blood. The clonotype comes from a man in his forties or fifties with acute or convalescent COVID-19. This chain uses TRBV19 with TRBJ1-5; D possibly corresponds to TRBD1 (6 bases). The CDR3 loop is CASRVQAGEVAQHF. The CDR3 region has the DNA TGTGCCAGTAGGGTTCAGGCAGGGGAAGTGGCCCAGCATTTT.